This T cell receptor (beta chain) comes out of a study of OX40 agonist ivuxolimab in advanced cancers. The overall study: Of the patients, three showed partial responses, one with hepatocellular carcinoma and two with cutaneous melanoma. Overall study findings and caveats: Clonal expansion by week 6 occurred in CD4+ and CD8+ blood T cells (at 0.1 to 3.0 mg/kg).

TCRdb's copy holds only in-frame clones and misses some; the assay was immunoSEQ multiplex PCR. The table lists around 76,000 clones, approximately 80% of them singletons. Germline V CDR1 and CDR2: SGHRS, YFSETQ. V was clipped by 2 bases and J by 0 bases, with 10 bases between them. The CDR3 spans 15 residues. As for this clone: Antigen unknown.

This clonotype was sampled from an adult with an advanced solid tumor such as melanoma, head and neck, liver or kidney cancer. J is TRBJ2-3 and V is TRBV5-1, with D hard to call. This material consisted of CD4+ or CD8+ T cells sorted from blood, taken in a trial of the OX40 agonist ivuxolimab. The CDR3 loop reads CASSFTATSTDTQYF. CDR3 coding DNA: TGCGCCAGCAGCTTTACAGCTACTAGCACAGATACGCAGTATTTT. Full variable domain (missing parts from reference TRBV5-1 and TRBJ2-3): KAGVTQTPRYLIKTRGQQVTLSCSPISGHRSVSWYQQTPGQGLQFLFEYFSETQRNKGNFPGRFSGRQFSNSRSEMNVSTLELGDSALYLCASSFTATSTDTQYFGPGTRLTVL.